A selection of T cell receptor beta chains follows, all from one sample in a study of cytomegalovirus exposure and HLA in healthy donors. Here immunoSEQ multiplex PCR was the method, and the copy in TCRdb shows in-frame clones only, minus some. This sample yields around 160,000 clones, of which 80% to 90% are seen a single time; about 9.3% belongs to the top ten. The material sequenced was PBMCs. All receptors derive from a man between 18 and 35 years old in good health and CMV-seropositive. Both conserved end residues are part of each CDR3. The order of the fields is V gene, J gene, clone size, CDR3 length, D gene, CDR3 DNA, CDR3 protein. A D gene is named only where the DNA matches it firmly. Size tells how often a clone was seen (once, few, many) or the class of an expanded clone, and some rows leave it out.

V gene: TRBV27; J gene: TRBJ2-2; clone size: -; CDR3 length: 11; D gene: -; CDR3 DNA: TGTGCCACTTACAGGGCCGGGGAGCTGTTTTTT; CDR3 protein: CATYRAGELFF
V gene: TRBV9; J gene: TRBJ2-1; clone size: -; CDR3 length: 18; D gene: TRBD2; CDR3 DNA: TGTGCCAGCAGTTCGGGACTAGCGGGGGTCAGGGGTTACAATGAGCAGTTCTTC; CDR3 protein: CASSSGLAGVRGYNEQFF
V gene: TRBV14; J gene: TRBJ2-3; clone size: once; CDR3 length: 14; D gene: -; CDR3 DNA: TGTGCCAGCAGCCAACCGGGGTTCACAGATACGCAGTATTTT; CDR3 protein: CASSQPGFTDTQYF
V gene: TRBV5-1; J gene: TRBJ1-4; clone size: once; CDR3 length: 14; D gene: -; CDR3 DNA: TGCGCCAGCAGCTTTTCGGGGTCTGGGGAAAAACTGTTTTTT; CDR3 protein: CASSFSGSGEKLFF
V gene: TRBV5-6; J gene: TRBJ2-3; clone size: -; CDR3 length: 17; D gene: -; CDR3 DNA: TGTGCCAGCACCGCCCGAGGGGCGGGACCTAGCACAGATACGCAGTATTTT; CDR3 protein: CASTARGAGPSTDTQYF
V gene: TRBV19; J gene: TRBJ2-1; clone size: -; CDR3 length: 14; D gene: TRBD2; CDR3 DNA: TGTGCCAGTAGGGGACTAAAAGCAAGGGATGAGCAGTTCTTC; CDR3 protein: CASRGLKARDEQFF
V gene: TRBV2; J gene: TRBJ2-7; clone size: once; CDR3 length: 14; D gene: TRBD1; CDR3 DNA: TGTGCCAGCAGTCCGGGGACAGGGTCGTACGAGCAGTACTTC; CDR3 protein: CASSPGTGSYEQYF
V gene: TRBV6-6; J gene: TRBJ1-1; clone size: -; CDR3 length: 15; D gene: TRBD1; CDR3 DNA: TGTGCCAGCAACCTACCTGGACAGGGTGACACTGAAGCTTTCTTT; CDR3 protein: CASNLPGQGDTEAFF
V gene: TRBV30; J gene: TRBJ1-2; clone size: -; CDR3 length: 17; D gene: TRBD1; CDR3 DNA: TGTGCCTGGAGTCCCGCGGGGACAGGGGCGTCACTTCGGAGCTACACCTTC; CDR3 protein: CAWSPAGTGASLRSYTF
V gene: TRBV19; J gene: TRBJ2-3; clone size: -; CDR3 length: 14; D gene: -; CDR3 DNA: TGTGCCAGTAGTGACGGGACTAGCACAGATACGCAGTATTTT; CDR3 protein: CASSDGTSTDTQYF
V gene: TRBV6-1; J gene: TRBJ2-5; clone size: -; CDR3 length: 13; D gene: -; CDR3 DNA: TGTGCCAGCAGTGGTACCGGGGTCGAGACCCAGTACTTC; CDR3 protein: CASSGTGVETQYF
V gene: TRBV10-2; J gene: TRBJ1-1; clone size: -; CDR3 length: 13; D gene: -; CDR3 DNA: TGCGCCAGCAGTGACGGGGGTCACACTGAAGCTTTCTTT; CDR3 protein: CASSDGGHTEAFF
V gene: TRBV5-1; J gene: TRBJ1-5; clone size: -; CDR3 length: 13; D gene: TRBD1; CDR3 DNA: TGCGCCAGCTTAGGGGGCGGATTTCAGCCCCAGCATTTT; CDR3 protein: CASLGGGFQPQHF
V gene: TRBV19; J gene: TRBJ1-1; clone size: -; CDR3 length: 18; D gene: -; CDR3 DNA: TGTGCCAGTAGTATAGCCCGGCTAAGGGGGAACAAGAACACTGAAGCTTTCTTT; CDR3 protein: CASSIARLRGNKNTEAFF
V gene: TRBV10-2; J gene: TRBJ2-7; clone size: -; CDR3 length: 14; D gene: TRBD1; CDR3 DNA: TGCGCCAGCAGTGATCCGGACAGGGCCTACGAGCAGTACTTC; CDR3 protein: CASSDPDRAYEQYF
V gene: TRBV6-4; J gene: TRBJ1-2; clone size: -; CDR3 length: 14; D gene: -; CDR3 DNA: TGTGCCAGCACCCGGACAGTCCCTAACTATGGCTACACCTTC; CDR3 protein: CASTRTVPNYGYTF
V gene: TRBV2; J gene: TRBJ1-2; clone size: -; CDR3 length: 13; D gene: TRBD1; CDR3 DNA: TGTGCCAGCAGAGGGGACAGCGGGTATGGCTACACCTTC; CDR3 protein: CASRGDSGYGYTF
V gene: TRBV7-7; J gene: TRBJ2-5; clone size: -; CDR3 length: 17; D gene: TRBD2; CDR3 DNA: TGTGCCAGCAGCCCCGGTGTGGTAGCGGGGGGGCTCGAGACCCAGTACTTC; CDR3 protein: CASSPGVVAGGLETQYF
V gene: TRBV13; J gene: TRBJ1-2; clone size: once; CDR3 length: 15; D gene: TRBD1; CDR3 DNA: TGTGCCAGCAGCGCCCGACAGGGGAACCGGGGGGGCTACACCTTC; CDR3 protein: CASSARQGNRGGYTF
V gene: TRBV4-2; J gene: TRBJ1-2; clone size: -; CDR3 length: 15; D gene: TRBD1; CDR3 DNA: TGTGCCAGCAGCCGGGGGACAGGGGCGAACTATGGCTACACCTTC; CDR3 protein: CASSRGTGANYGYTF
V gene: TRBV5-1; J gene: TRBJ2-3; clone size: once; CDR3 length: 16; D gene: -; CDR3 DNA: TGCGCCAGCAGCTTGGAGGCGACAGTCAGCACAGATACGCAGTATTTT; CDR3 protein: CASSLEATVSTDTQYF
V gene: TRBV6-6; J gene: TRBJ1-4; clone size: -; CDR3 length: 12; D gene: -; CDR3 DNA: TGTGCCAGCAGCCGGACCGGGGGAAAACTGTTTTTT; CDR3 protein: CASSRTGGKLFF
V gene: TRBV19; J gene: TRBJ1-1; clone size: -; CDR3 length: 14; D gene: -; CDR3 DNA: TGTGCCAGTAGTATGCCCTTCGGGGGAACTGAAGCTTTCTTT; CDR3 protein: CASSMPFGGTEAFF
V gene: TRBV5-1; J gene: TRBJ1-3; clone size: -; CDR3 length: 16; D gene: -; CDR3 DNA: TGCGCCAGCAGCTTTGGTATCTATGACTCTGGAAACACCATATATTTT; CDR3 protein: CASSFGIYDSGNTIYF
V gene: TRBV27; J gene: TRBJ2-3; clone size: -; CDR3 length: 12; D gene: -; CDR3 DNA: TGTGCCAGCAGTCCAAACACAGATACGCAGTATTTT; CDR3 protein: CASSPNTDTQYF
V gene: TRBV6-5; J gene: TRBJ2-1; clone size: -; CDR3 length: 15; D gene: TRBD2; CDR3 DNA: TGTGCCAGCAGTTACGCGGCGGGGGGGCTGGGCGAGCAGTTCTTC; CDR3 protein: CASSYAAGGLGEQFF